This TCR beta chain was observed in a study of cytomegalovirus exposure and HLA in healthy donors. Of note for this clone: Its specificity is unknown.

The germline CDR1 and CDR2 sequences are KGHSH and LQKENI. Trimming took 1 base from V and 4 from J, leaving 10 bases between them. The CDR3 loop spans 15 amino acids. Donors showed nominal health when sampled, although they likely had unrecorded immune exposures. With 60 Vbeta and 13 Jbeta primers, the PCR was carried out. Produced via immunoSEQ multiplex PCR; TCRdb's table is partial and in-frame only. This repertoire shows about 160,000 clones, nearly 80% found once; its top ten account for 3.1%. Whole-study findings and limits: In a later analysis, donors in an Asian-associated ancestry cluster reportedly had fewer N-insertions in productive TCRs than the cohort mean. Earlier findings revealed that most TCR beta V segments proved productive either about 90% or about 30% of the time.

V usage is TRBV18 and J usage is TRBJ1-4, with D possibly matching TRBD1 (5 bases). This receptor was obtained from a woman aged 40 to 50 in good health and CMV-seronegative. Sequenced sample: PBMCs. The CDR3 spells CASSPQDIFNEKLFF. The CDR3 coding sequence is TGTGCCAGCTCACCACAGGACATCTTTAATGAAAAACTGTTTTTT.